The 7 T cell receptor beta chains given below trace back to one sample, sequenced in a study of T-cell reconstitution after alpha-beta-depleted transplantation in children. Construction of the TCRbeta library involved unique molecular identifiers. TCRdb re-called the PCR reads with MiXCR, one entry per CDR3 protein. Of 300,000 to 350,000 distinct CDR3 sequences listed, under 20% are singletons. The source material was PBMCs, mostly from graft donor cells, sampled 360 days after TCRalphabeta/CD19-depleted stem cell transplant. The receptors were gathered from a male patient under 10 years old who had a stem cell transplant for acute lymphoblastic leukemia, so the T cells may come from the graft donor.

This rearrangement joins TRBV11-2 to TRBJ2-1, with no clear D. The CDR3 runs 13 residues. Germline lookup yields CDR1 SGHAT and CDR2 FQNNGV. V lost 4 bases, J lost 6 bases, and 10 bases lay in between. The CDR3 loop is CASSSPDFNEQFF. The CDR3 bases are TGTGCCAGCAGCTCCCCAGACTTCAATGAGCAGTTCTTC.

The CDR3 spells CASSLARGSGQETQYF. CDR3 bases: TGTGCCAGCAGCTTAGCTCGGGGGTCTGGACAAGAGACCCAGTACTTC. The chain links TRBV7-2 to TRBJ2-5; perhaps TRBD2 as D (6 bases). With 0 bases removed from V and 2 bases from J, the gap between germline ends came to 13 bases. This CDR3 comprises 16 residues. CDR1 SGHTA and CDR2 FQGNSA come from the germline V gene.

This clonotype has just a few counts. The gene calls are TRBV5-1 and TRBJ1-4; TRBD1 is a possible D gene (5 bases). Deletions cut 2 bases from V and 2 bases from J, with 19 bases between. The CDR3 spans 18 residues. Per the germline V gene, CDR1 is SGHRS and CDR2 is YFSETQ. The CDR3 is CASSLPDLGDRTNEKLFF. The CDR3 DNA reads as TGCGCCAGCAGCTTACCTGACTTGGGGGACCGGACTAATGAAAAACTGTTTTTT.

This clonotype was observed a handful of times. The CDR3 nucleotides are TGCGCCAGCAGCTTACCGGGAACTTACACTGAAGCTTTCTTT. It is translated as CASSLPGTYTEAFF. This rearrangement joins TRBV5-1 to TRBJ1-1; D remains unclear. Between the trimmed V and J ends, which lost 2 bases and 3 bases, there was a span of 11 bases. The length of the CDR3 is 14 residues. Per germline, CDR1 SGHRS and CDR2 YFSETQ.

This sequence joins TRBV15 and TRBJ1-5; D perhaps matches TRBD1 (5 bases). CDR1 is LNHNV and CDR2 is YYDKDF in the germline V gene (reference sequence). This CDR3 has 18 residues. Trimming left V 3 bases short and J 2 bases short, with 20 bases between. The chain's CDR3 is CATSSKLGRAGGNQPQHF. In DNA form, the CDR3 reads TGTGCCACCAGCAGCAAATTGGGCAGGGCTGGAGGCAATCAGCCCCAGCATTTT.

V usage is TRBV6-5 and J usage is TRBJ2-3; D is undetermined. V gave up 2 bases and J gave up 6 bases, with 12 bases separating them. Germline V gene data show CDR1 as MNHEY and CDR2 as SVGAGI. The CDR3 is 14 amino acids. The CDR3: CASSYSRPRDTQYF. Written as DNA, the CDR3 is TGTGCCAGCAGTTACAGCCGACCTAGGGATACGCAGTATTTT.

A few counts support this clonotype. The chain joins TRBV6-2 or TRBV6-3 to TRBJ2-7; tentative D call: TRBD2 (5 bases). Trimming removed 4 bases from V and 1 base from J, with 23 bases in between. Germline V gene lookup returns CDR1 MNHEY and CDR2 SVGEGT. This CDR3 contains 18 residues. The CDR3 spells CASSSPARGASNSYEQYF. CDR3 sequence (DNA): TGTGCCAGCAGTTCGCCCGCCCGGGGAGCATCGAATTCCTACGAGCAGTACTTC.